One T cell receptor beta chain is described in this entry. Its antigen is still unknown. These data originate in a study of cytomegalovirus exposure and HLA in healthy donors. Notes on the study in general: Most of the CMV-associated TCR beta chains (in a later analysis) appeared to be HLA-restricted.

PCR primers comprised 60 Vbeta and 13 Jbeta primers. Measured with immunoSEQ multiplex PCR; TCRdb has only the in-frame clones, and not every one. The data contain 200,000 to 250,000 clones, roughly 81% of them seen just once; the ten biggest clones take up 0.2% to 0.25%. Trimming cost V 1 base and J 0 bases, with 13 bases left between them. CDR1 SEHNR and CDR2 FQNEAQ come from the germline V gene (reference sequence). The length of the CDR3 is 17 residues. The rearrangement joins TRBV7-9 to TRBJ1-5; D is possibly TRBD1 (5 bases). This TCR was recovered from a girl aged 2 to 9 in good health and CMV-seronegative. Sequences were obtained from PBMCs. CDR3 region: CASSLGGGRNSNQPQHF. The CDR3 bases are TGTGCCAGCAGCTTAGGGGGGGGACGGAATAGCAATCAGCCCCAGCATTTT.